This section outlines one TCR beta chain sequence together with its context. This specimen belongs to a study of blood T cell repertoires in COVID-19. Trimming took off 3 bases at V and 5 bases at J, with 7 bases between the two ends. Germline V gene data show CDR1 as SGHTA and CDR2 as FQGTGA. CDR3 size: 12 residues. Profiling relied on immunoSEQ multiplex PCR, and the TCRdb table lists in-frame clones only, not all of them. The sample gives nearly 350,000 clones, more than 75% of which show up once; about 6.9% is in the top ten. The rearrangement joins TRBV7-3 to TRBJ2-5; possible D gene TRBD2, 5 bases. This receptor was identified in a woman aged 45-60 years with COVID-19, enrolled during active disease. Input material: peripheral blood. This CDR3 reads CASSFPGETQYF. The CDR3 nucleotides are TGTGCCAGCAGCTTTCCGGGGGAGACCCAGTACTTC.